This T cell receptor (beta chain) is drawn from a study of shared T cell receptors in the human thymus. Generated by immunoSEQ multiplex PCR, the TCRdb table keeps only in-frame clones and is missing some. The sample records over 60,000 clones, 90% to 95% being singletons. CDR3 length: 17 amino acids. The germline V and J ends were trimmed by 0 bases and 2 bases, with 14 bases remaining between them. CDR1 is SGHDN and CDR2 is FVKESK in the germline V gene. This receptor was taken from a human donor. V usage is TRBV14 and J usage is TRBJ1-3; D perhaps matches TRBD1 (6 bases). The specimen sequenced was thymocytes. The CDR3 loop is CASSQERVAGAGNTIYF. Here the CDR3 DNA reads TGTGCCAGCAGCCAAGAAAGGGTCGCAGGGGCTGGAAACACCATATATTTT.